Below, 9 T cell receptor beta chains from the same sample are listed, as sequenced in a study of T cell changes during pregnancy in multiple sclerosis. Generated by immunoSEQ multiplex PCR, the TCRdb table keeps only in-frame clones and is missing some. This sample has approximately 40,000 clones, with around 96% found just once. Sequencing used peripheral blood, obtained in the second trimester of pregnancy. The receptors come from a female donor with multiple sclerosis, enrolled in a pregnancy study.

The chain joins TRBV6-5 to TRBJ2-1; D might be TRBD1 (6 bases). CDR3 length: 15 amino acids. The germline gives CDR1 MNHEY, CDR2 SVGAGI. Trimming stripped 2 bases from V and 6 bases from J, with 14 bases between. The DNA for the CDR3 is TGTGCCAGCAGTTACAGGGGGTTCTCGAGCAATGAGCAGTTCTTC. This translates into CASSYRGFSSNEQFF.

The V call is TRBV7-2, the J call TRBJ1-5; 7 bases line up with TRBD1. This CDR3 is built from 15 residues. The germline V gene encodes CDR1 SGHTA and CDR2 FQGNSA. Trimming removed 5 bases from V and 4 bases from J; junction bases left unmatched: 8. CDR3 nucleotides: TGTGCCAGCAGCCCGCGGACAGGTAGAAATCAGCCCCAGCATTTT. Translating it yields CASSPRTGRNQPQHF.

This chain uses TRBV19 with TRBJ1-5; D is ambiguous. Germline CDR1 reads LNHDA; CDR2 reads SQIVND (reference sequence). This CDR3 has 15 amino acids. Trimming shortened V by 7 bases and J by 4 bases, and 17 bases separated the two germline ends. CDR3 sequence (DNA): TGTGCCAGTAACCATGTAGGCCGGAGAAATCAGCCCCAGCATTTT. Encoded protein: CASNHVGRRNQPQHF.

The gene calls are TRBV27 and TRBJ1-5, with a weak D call TRBD1 (5 bases). V lost 4 bases and J 9 bases, leaving 10 bases between the germline ends. The CDR3 sequence is 12 residues long. Per the germline V gene, CDR1 is MNHEY and CDR2 is SMNVEV (reference sequence). The CDR3 nucleotides read TGTGCCAGCAGTTCCCCCGGGGGGCCCCAGCATTTT. The encoded protein is CASSSPGGPQHF.

The chain carries TRBV5-1 and TRBJ2-5, with 10 bases lining up with TRBD1. Germline CDR1 SGHRS, CDR2 YFSETQ. V lost 1 base and J lost 4; bases outside the gene matches: 1. The CDR3 covers 14 residues. CDR3 in amino acids: CASSLRDRGETQYF. The CDR3 region has the DNA TGCGCCAGCAGCTTGAGGGACAGGGGAGAGACCCAGTACTTC.

CDR3 in DNA: TGTGCCAGCAGCTCCAAAAATAGGGTTCGGGGAGGCACCGGGGAGCTGTTTTTT. This translates into CASSSKNRVRGGTGELFF. The chain uses TRBV5-4 and TRBJ2-2; tentative D call: TRBD2 (6 bases). Per germline, CDR1 SGHNT and CDR2 YYREEE (reference sequence). Trimming removed 3 bases at V and 4 bases at J, with 22 bases between. This CDR3 has 18 amino acids.

The chain couples TRBV19 to TRBJ1-1; a weak D match, TRBD1 (6 bases). Per the germline V gene, CDR1 is LNHDA and CDR2 is SQIVND (reference sequence). CDR3 size: 15 residues. Trimming took 5 bases from V and 1 from J, leaving 14 bases between them. CDR3 in amino acids: CASSSRTAWNTEAFF. The CDR3 DNA is TGTGCCAGTAGTTCCCGGACAGCCTGGAACACTGAAGCTTTCTTT.

The chain has TRBV5-1 and TRBJ2-5, with 9 positions matching TRBD1. V was pared by 0 bases and J by 5 bases, with 5 bases of the junction left unmatched. The CDR3 runs to 15 residues. The V gene's germline CDR1 is SGHRS and CDR2 YFSETQ. In DNA form, the CDR3 reads TGCGCCAGCAGCTTGGACAGGGGGCGCGTCGAGACCCAGTACTTC. It specifies CASSLDRGRVETQYF.

The chain couples TRBV6-5 to TRBJ2-7; D is unresolved. Germline assignment: CDR1 MNHEY and CDR2 SVGAGI. CDR3 length: 14 residues. Trimming took off 0 bases at V and 0 bases at J, with 6 bases between the two ends. The CDR3 sequence is CASSYSESSYEQYF. CDR3 nucleotides: TGTGCCAGCAGTTACTCTGAGAGCTCCTACGAGCAGTACTTC.